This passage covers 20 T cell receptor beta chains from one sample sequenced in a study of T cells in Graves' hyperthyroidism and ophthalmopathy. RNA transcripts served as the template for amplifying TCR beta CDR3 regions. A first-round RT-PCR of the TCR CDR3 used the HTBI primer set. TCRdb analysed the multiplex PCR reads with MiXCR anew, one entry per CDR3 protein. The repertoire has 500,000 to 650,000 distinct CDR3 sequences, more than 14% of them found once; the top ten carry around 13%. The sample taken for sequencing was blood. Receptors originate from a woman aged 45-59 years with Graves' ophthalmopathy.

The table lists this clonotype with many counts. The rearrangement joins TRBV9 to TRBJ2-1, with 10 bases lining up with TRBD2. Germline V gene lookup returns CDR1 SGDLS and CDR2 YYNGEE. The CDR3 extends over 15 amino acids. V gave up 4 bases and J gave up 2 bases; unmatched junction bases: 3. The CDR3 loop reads CASSQLAGTYNEQFF. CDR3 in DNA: TGTGCCAGCAGCCAACTAGCGGGAACCTACAATGAGCAGTTCTTC.

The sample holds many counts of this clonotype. The CDR3 loop reads CASRIRDSWNTEAFF. Here the CDR3 DNA reads TGTGCCAGCAGGATCCGGGACAGCTGGAACACTGAAGCTTTCTTT. The chain uses TRBV6-1 and TRBJ1-1; TRBD1 matches 7 bases. The J segment lost 1 base and the V segment lost 6 bases, leaving 8 bases of the junction unmatched. Germline lookup yields CDR1 MNHNS and CDR2 SASEGT. This CDR3 has 15 amino acids.

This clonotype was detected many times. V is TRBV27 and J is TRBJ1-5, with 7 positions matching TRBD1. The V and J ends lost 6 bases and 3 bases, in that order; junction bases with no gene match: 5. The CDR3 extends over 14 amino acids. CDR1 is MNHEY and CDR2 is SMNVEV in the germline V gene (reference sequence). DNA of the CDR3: TGTGCCAGCAGAGTGACAGGGAACAATCAGCCCCAGCATTTT. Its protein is CASRVTGNNQPQHF.

CDR3 amino acids: CASSLDQGGSYEQYF. The DNA for the CDR3 is TGTGCCAGCAGCTTAGATCAGGGGGGCTCCTACGAGCAGTACTTC. The rearrangement uses TRBV11-2 and TRBJ2-7; a weak D match, TRBD1 (7 bases). The CDR3 totals 15 residues. Per germline, CDR1 SGHAT and CDR2 FQNNGV. Trimming pared 0 bases from V and 0 bases from J, leaving 9 bases between.

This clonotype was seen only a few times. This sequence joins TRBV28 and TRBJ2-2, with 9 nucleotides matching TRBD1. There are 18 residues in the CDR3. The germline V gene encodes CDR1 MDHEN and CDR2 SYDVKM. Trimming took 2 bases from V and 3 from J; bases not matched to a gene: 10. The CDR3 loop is CASSLPLIQGAYTGELFF. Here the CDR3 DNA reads TGTGCCAGCAGTTTACCCCTCATACAGGGGGCGTACACCGGGGAGCTGTTTTTT. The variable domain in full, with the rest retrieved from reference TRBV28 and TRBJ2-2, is DVKVTQSSRYLVKRTGEKVFLECVQDMDHENMFWYRQDPGLGLRLIYFSYDVKMKEKGDIPEGYSVSREKKERFSLILESASTNQTSMYLCASSLPLIQGAYTGELFFGEGSRLTVL.

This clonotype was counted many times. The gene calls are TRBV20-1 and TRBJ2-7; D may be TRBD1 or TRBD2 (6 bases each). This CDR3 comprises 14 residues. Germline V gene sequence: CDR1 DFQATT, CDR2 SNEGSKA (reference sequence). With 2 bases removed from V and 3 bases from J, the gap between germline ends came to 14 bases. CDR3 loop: CSARLGGSLYEQYF. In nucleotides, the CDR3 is TGCAGTGCTAGATTGGGGGGCTCTCTCTACGAGCAGTACTTC.

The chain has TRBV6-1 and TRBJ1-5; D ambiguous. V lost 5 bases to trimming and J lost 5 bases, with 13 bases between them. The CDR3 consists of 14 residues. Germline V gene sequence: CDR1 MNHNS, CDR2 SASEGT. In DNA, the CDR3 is TGTGCCAGCAGTTCTGACATTTTTTATCAGCCCCAGCATTTT. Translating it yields CASSSDIFYQPQHF.

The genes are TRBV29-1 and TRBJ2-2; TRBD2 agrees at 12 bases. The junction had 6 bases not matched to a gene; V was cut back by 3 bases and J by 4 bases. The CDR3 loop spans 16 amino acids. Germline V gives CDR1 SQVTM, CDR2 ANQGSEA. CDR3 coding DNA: TGCAGCGTTGACTCTAGCGGGAGGGTAGGCACCGGGGAGCTGTTTTTT. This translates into CSVDSSGRVGTGELFF.

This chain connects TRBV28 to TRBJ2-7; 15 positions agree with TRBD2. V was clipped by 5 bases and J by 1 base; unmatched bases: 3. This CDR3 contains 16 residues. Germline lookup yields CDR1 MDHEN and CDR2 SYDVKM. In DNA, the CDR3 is TGTGCCAGCAGTATCGGACTAGCGGGAGGGTCCTACGAGCAGTACTTC. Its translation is CASSIGLAGGSYEQYF.

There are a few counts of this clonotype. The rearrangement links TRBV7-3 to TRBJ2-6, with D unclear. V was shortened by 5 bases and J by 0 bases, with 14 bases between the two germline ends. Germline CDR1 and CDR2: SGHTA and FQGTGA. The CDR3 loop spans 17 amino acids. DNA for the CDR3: TGTGCCAGCAGCCCTCTGGGCCCTCTCTCTGGGGCCAACGTCCTGACTTTC. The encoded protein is CASSPLGPLSGANVLTF. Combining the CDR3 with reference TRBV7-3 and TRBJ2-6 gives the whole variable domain GAGVSQTPSNKVTEKGKYVELRCDPISGHTALYWYRQSLGQGPEFLIYFQGTGAADDSGLPNDRFFAVRPEGSVSTLKIQRTERGDSAVYLCASSPLGPLSGANVLTFGAGSRLTVL.

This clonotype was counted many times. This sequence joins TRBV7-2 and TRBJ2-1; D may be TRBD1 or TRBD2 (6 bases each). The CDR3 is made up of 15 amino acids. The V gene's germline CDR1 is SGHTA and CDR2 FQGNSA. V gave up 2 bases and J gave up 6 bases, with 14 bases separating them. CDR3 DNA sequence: TGTGCCAGCAGCTTAAGCAGGGGACTCCTCAATGAGCAGTTCTTC. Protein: CASSLSRGLLNEQFF. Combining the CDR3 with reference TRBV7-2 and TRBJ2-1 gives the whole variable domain GAGVSQSPSNKVTEKGKDVELRCDPISGHTALYWYRQSLGQGLEFLIYFQGNSAPDKSGLPSDRFSAERTGGSVSTLTIQRTQQEDSAVYLCASSLSRGLLNEQFFGPGTRLTVL.

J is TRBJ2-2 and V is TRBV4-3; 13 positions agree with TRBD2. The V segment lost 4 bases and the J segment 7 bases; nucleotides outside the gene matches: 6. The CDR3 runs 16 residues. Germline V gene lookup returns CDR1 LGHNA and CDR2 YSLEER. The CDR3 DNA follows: TGCGCCAGCAGCCTGGGACTAGCGGGACGGGGCGGGGAGCTGTTTTTT. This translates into CASSLGLAGRGGELFF.

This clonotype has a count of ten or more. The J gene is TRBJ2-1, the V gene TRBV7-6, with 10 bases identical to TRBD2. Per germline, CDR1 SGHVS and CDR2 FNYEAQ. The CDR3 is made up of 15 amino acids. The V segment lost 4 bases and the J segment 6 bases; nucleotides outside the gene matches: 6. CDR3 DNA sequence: TGTGCCAGCAGCTCCCGGACTAGCGGAATCAATGAGCAGTTCTTC. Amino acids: CASSSRTSGINEQFF.

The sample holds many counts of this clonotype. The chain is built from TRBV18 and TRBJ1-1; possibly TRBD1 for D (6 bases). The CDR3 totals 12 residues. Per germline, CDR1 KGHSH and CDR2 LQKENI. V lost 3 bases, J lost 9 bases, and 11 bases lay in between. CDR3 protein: CASSPRQVKAFF. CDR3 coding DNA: TGTGCCAGCTCACCTCGACAGGTAAAAGCTTTCTTT.

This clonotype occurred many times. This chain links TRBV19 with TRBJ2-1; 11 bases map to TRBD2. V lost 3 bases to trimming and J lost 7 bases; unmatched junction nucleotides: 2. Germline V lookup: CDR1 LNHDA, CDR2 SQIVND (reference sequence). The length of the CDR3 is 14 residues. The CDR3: CASSITSGSNEQFF. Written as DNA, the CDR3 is TGTGCCAGTAGTATTACTAGCGGGAGTAATGAGCAGTTCTTC.

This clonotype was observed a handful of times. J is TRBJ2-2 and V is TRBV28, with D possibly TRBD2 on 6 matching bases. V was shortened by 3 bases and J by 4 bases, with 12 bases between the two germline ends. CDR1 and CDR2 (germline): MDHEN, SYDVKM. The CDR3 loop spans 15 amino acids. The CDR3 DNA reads TGTGCCAGCAGTTTTGGGAGGCTAAGCACCGGGGAGCTGTTTTTT. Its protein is CASSFGRLSTGELFF.

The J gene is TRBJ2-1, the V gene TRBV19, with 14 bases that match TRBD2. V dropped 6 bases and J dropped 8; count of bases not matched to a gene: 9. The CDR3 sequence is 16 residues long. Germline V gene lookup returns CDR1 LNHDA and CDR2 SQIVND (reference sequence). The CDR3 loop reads CASRGLAGVGDDEQFF. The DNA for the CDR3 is TGTGCCAGTAGGGGACTAGCGGGAGTGGGGGACGATGAGCAGTTCTTC.

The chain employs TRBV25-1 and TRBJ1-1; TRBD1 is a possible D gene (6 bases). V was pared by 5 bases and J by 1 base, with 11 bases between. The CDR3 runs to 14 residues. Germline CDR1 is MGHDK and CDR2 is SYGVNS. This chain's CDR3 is CASSKQGGNTEAFF. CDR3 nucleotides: TGTGCCAGCAGTAAACAGGGAGGGAACACTGAAGCTTTCTTT. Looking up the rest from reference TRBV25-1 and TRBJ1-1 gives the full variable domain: EADIYQTPRYLVIGTGKKITLECSQTMGHDKMYWYQQDPGMELHLIHYSYGVNSTEKGDLSSESTVSRIRTEHFPLTLESARPSHTSQYLCASSKQGGNTEAFFGQGTRLTVV.

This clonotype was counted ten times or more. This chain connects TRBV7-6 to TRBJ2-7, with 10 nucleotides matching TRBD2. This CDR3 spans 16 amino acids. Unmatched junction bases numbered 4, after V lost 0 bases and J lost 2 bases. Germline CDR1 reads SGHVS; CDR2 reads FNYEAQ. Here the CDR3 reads CASSLAQLAGAYEQYF. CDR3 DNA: TGTGCCAGCAGCTTAGCCCAGCTAGCGGGAGCCTACGAGCAGTACTTC. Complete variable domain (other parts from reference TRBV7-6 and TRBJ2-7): GAGVSQSPRYKVTKRGQDVALRCDPISGHVSLYWYRQALGQGPEFLTYFNYEAQQDKSGLPNDRFSAERPEGSISTLTIQRTEQRDSAMYRCASSLAQLAGAYEQYFGPGTRLTVT.

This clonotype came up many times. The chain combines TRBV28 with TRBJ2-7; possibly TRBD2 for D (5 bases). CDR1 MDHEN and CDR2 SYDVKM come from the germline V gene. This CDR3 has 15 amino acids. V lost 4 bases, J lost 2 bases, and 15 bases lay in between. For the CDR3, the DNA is TGTGCCAGCAGTTCACCACTAGACCGAGCCTACGAGCAGTACTTC. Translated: CASSSPLDRAYEQYF. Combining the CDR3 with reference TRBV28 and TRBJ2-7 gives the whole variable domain DVKVTQSSRYLVKRTGEKVFLECVQDMDHENMFWYRQDPGLGLRLIYFSYDVKMKEKGDIPEGYSVSREKKERFSLILESASTNQTSMYLCASSSPLDRAYEQYFGPGTRLTVT.